The subject of this entry is one T cell receptor beta chain. As yet, its antigen is unknown. The junction departs from germline at one end; a sequencing error may be responsible. Germline lookup yields CDR1 MNHEY and CDR2 SMNVEV (reference sequence). The length of the CDR3 is 17 residues. This entry is derived from a study of cytomegalovirus exposure and HLA in healthy donors. Study-level information: Genotyping of roughly 400 donors showed that about 84% belonged to the Caucasian-associated ancestry cluster.

Study conclusions and caveats: Specificity of a few CMV-associated chains for CMV antigens was verified in vitro. The classifier was said to identify cytomegalovirus status with high specificity and sensitivity.

PCR was performed using 60 Vbeta and 13 Jbeta primers. Per the study methods: There were about 80 million unique TCR beta chains by a later count, and 10 million to 12 million of them were shared. Some clones are missing from TCRdb's copy, which holds only in-frame ones; the method was immunoSEQ multiplex PCR. The V and J calls and clone size were taken over from that table, and D and trimming were inferred from the DNA. The sample has 200,000 to 300,000 clones; about 83% are singletons. Sequencing was performed on PBMCs. This TCR was sampled from a woman aged 40 to 55 in good health and CMV-seropositive. The chain employs TRBV27 and TRBJ1-1, with TRBD1 matching over 7 bases. CDR3 sequence (DNA): TGTGCCAGCAGTCCCCTTGACAGGGTTTTTATGAACACTGAAACTTTCTTT. Protein product: CASSPLDRVFMNTETFF.